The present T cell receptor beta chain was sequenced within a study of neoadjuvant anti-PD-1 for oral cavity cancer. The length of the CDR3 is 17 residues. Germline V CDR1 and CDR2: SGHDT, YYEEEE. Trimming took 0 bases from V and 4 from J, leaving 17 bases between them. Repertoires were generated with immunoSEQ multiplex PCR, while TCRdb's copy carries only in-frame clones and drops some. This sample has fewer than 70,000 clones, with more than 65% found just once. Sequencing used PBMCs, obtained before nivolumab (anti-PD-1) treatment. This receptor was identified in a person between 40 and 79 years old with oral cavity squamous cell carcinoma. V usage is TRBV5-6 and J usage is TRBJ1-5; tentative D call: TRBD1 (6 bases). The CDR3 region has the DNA TGTGCCAGCAGCTTGGCTCGGGGGGCGCCTGGTAATCAGCCCCAGCATTTT. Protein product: CASSLARGAPGNQPQHF.